The rows below give T cell receptor beta chains drawn from one sample of a study of T cells in localized non-small cell lung cancer. Method: immunoSEQ multiplex PCR; TCRdb's copy keeps in-frame clones and lacks some. The data show roughly 90,000 clones, with approximately 91% seen just once and approximately 4% held by the top ten. The sample in question was PBMCs, obtained before any cancer treatment. These receptors originate from a woman aged 40 to 75 with stage II squamous cell lung carcinoma. The CDR3 runs from the conserved cysteine through the conserved F or W. D genes are given only for firm matches. Not every row has a clone size; where given, it reads once, few, many or a size class.

D	size	V	J	DNA	CDR3
.	.	TRBV19	TRBJ1-2	TGTGCCAGTAGTCCCGAGGGGGTTCTCTATGGCTACACCTTC	CASSPEGVLYGYTF
.	.	TRBV7-6	TRBJ1-1	TGTGCCAGCAGCTTACAGGGACGAGACACTGAAGCTTTCTTT	CASSLQGRDTEAFF
.	.	TRBV5-4	TRBJ1-2	TGTGCCAGCAGCCTAGGGGCCCCGGGAGGCTACACCTTC	CASSLGAPGGYTF
.	once	TRBV9	TRBJ2-6	TGTGCCAGCAGCGTAGGAACTGGGGCCAACGTCCTGACTTTC	CASSVGTGANVLTF
.	.	TRBV28	TRBJ1-1	TGTGCCAGCAGTTTTTCAGCGAACACTGAAGCTTTCTTT	CASSFSANTEAFF
TRBD1	.	TRBV6-5	TRBJ2-1	TGTGCCACACGACAGGGGAGCGCCAATGAGCAGTTCTTC	CATRQGSANEQFF
TRBD2	.	TRBV11-3	TRBJ2-3	TGTGCCAGCAGCTCAGGGACTAGCCCCCGTGCTAGCACAGATACGCAGTATTTT	CASSSGTSPRASTDTQYF
.	.	TRBV5-1	TRBJ1-2	TGCGCCAGCGACCCAACAGGGCCGGGAGGCTACACCTTC	CASDPTGPGGYTF
.	.	TRBV27	TRBJ1-2	TGTGCCAGCAGTTCCAGGGCCTATGGCTACACCTTC	CASSSRAYGYTF
.	.	TRBV30	TRBJ1-5	TGTGCCTGGAGTGTCCGAATGGGCAATCAGCCCCAGCATTTT	CAWSVRMGNQPQHF
.	once	TRBV5-4	TRBJ2-4	TGTGCCAGCAGCTTGGAATACATTCAGTACTTC	CASSLEYIQYF
.	.	TRBV7-6	TRBJ1-4	TGTGCCAGCAGCTTAGGGACGGCCCCCCGGGGGGAAAAACTGTTTTTT	CASSLGTAPRGEKLFF
.	many	TRBV18	TRBJ1-5	TGTGCCAGCTCACCCGGACAGACCTATCAGCCCCAGCATTTT	CASSPGQTYQPQHF
TRBD1	.	TRBV5-4	TRBJ1-1	TGTGCCAGCAGCCCCAGGGGGGGGGACACTGAAGCTTTCTTT	CASSPRGGDTEAFF
TRBD1	.	TRBV5-1	TRBJ1-4	TGCGCCAGCAGCTTGGGGGACAGGGTGGGAAAACTGTTTTTT	CASSLGDRVGKLFF
.	.	TRBV20-1	TRBJ1-1	TGCAGTGTGGGGAGAAACACTGAAGCTTTCTTT	CSVGRNTEAFF
TRBD2	.	TRBV5-1	TRBJ2-1	TGCGCCAGCAGCCTGGCCGGGGGGAATGAGCAGTTCTTC	CASSLAGGNEQFF
.	.	TRBV19	TRBJ2-1	TGTGCCAGTAGTCTTTTTTATGCTGCTTCCTACAATGAGCAGTTCTTC	CASSLFYAASYNEQFF
.	.	TRBV7-9	TRBJ1-2	TGTGCCAGCAGCGTGGCCGGGGGAAACTATGGCTACACCTTC	CASSVAGGNYGYTF
TRBD1	.	TRBV4-2	TRBJ1-4	TGTGCCAGCAGCCAGAGTAGACAGGGGGCTGAGGAAAAACTGTTTTTT	CASSQSRQGAEEKLFF
TRBD1	.	TRBV5-1	TRBJ2-2	TGCGCCAGCAGCTTCGGGACAGCGAACACCGGGGAGCTGTTTTTT	CASSFGTANTGELFF
.	.	TRBV4-2	TRBJ1-4	TGTGCCAGCAGCCAAGAGGGGCGGAGGGGTAATGAAAAACTGTTTTTT	CASSQEGRRGNEKLFF
.	.	TRBV28	TRBJ1-1	TGTGCCAGCGGGGTGGGGAACACTGAAGCTTTCTTT	CASGVGNTEAFF
.	once	TRBV5-1	TRBJ2-1	TGCGCCAGCAGCGAACACCGCGCGCGCGGTGAGCAGTTCTTC	CASSEHRARGEQFF
.	.	TRBV5-1	TRBJ1-2	TGCGCCAGCAACCGGGACATTTCGTCGGGACATGGCTACACCTTC	CASNRDISSGHGYTF
TRBD1	.	TRBV5-3	TRBJ1-5	TGTGCCAGAAGCCCCTCACAGGGGAATAATCAGCCCCAGCATTTT	CARSPSQGNNQPQHF
TRBD2	.	TRBV11-2	TRBJ2-7	TGTGCCAGCAGCCCCTCTCTACTAGCGGGGGGGCGGTACGAGCAGTACTTC	CASSPSLLAGGRYEQYF
TRBD1	.	TRBV4-1	TRBJ1-5	TGCGCCAGCAGCCAAGGCCAGGGGGCGAATCAGCCCCAGCATTTT	CASSQGQGANQPQHF
.	.	TRBV2	TRBJ1-1	TGTGCCAGCACCGGCGGACGGAACACTGAAGCTTTCTTT	CASTGGRNTEAFF
TRBD2	.	TRBV19	TRBJ2-3	TGTGCCAGTATGGTCGCGGGAGCAGATACGCAGTATTTT	CASMVAGADTQYF
.	.	TRBV4-2	TRBJ1-4	TGTGCCAGCAGCCAGCAGCGAAATAATGAAAAACTGTTTTTT	CASSQQRNNEKLFF
TRBD1	.	TRBV10-2	TRBJ2-2	TGCGCCAGCGCAGGGGGTACCCCCGGGACACACTACGGGACCGGGGAGCTGTTTTTT	CASAGGTPGTHYGTGELFF
TRBD2	.	TRBV5-1	TRBJ2-3	TGCGCCAGCAGCTTGACCGGCGGGAGGGCCGGAGATACGCAGTATTTT	CASSLTGGRAGDTQYF
TRBD1	.	TRBV7-2	TRBJ1-2	TGTGCCAGCAGCTTAGGGGGAACAGGGGGGTATGGCTACACCTTC	CASSLGGTGGYGYTF
.	.	TRBV6-1	TRBJ2-4	TGTGCCAGCAGTCCCATACAGGGTCGGGCGAACTTC	CASSPIQGRANF
.	.	TRBV27	TRBJ2-1	TGTGCCAGCAGTATCCGATCCTCGATGAGGTCCTACAATGAGCAGTTCTTC	CASSIRSSMRSYNEQFF
TRBD1	.	TRBV27	TRBJ1-6	TGTGCCAGCAGACCAGGGACAGGCTGGTCACCCCTCCACTTT	CASRPGTGWSPLHF
.	.	TRBV4-2	TRBJ1-3	TGTGCCAGCAGCCAAGTGGTGCCAGACCCTGGAAACACCATATATTTT	CASSQVVPDPGNTIYF
TRBD1	.	TRBV27	TRBJ1-2	TGTGCCAGCAGTTCCGGACAGGGGGCCAACTATGGCTACACCTTC	CASSSGQGANYGYTF
TRBD2	.	TRBV29-1	TRBJ2-7	TGCAGCGTTGAAGACGTACTAGCGGGAGGACGGGAGCAGTACTTC	CSVEDVLAGGREQYF
TRBD2	.	TRBV5-5	TRBJ2-5	TGTGCCAGCAGCTTGCTAGCGGGTACCCAAGAGACCCAGTACTTC	CASSLLAGTQETQYF
.	.	TRBV27	TRBJ1-1	TGTGCCAGCAGTTTATCCACAGTTCTTGACACTGAAGCTTTCTTT	CASSLSTVLDTEAFF
.	once	TRBV15	TRBJ1-4	TGTGCCACCAGCACTACGGACAGCTCGTACGGTGAAAAACTGTTTTTT	CATSTTDSSYGEKLFF
.	.	TRBV28	TRBJ1-2	TGTGCCAGCAGACCTTCCGGCTTAGCTAACTATGGCTACACCTTC	CASRPSGLANYGYTF
.	.	TRBV9	TRBJ2-2	TGTGCCAGCAGCGTAGCCACCGGGGAGCTGTTTTTT	CASSVATGELFF
TRBD1	.	TRBV11-1	TRBJ2-7	TGTGCCAGCAGCTTAACCCAGACAGGGCAAGGCGAGCAGTACTTC	CASSLTQTGQGEQYF
.	.	TRBV6-5	TRBJ2-5	TGTGCCAGCAGAGACGACTTATGGCAAGAGACCCAGTACTTC	CASRDDLWQETQYF
TRBD1	.	TRBV7-8	TRBJ1-1	TGTGCCAGCAGCCGGGGGGGGACAGTGAACACTGAAGCTTTCTTT	CASSRGGTVNTEAFF
TRBD2	.	TRBV6-1	TRBJ2-1	TGTGCCAGCAGTGCGGTTCGAGGGAGCGGGAGGGCCGGGGAGCAGTTCTTC	CASSAVRGSGRAGEQFF
.	.	TRBV7-2	TRBJ1-2	TGTGCCAGCAGCTTAGCGTTAGCAGGCAATGGCTACACCTTC	CASSLALAGNGYTF
.	many	TRBV6-5	TRBJ1-3	TGTGCCAGCAGTTTAGGGGACCCCTCTGGAAACACCATATATTTT	CASSLGDPSGNTIYF
.	once	TRBV7-6	TRBJ2-2	TGTGCCAGCAGCTTAGGGAGGAAGGCCGGGGAGCTGTTTTTT	CASSLGRKAGELFF
.	.	TRBV30	TRBJ2-3	TGTGCCTGGAGTCAGTTGATAGGAGATACGCAGTATTTT	CAWSQLIGDTQYF
.	.	TRBV14	TRBJ2-7	TGTGCCAGCAGCCAAGAAAGGTTAACAGGATTATCCTACGAGCAGTACTTC	CASSQERLTGLSYEQYF
.	.	TRBV7-2	TRBJ2-3	TGTGCCAGCAGCTTAGCGGGAGGCACAGATACGCAGTATTTT	CASSLAGGTDTQYF
TRBD1	.	TRBV6-5	TRBJ1-6	TGTGCCAGCAGTATGGGACAGATAAATTCACCCCTCCACTTT	CASSMGQINSPLHF
TRBD2	.	TRBV10-2	TRBJ2-5	TGCGCCAGCTCGGGAGGGGGTCTCGGGACCCAGTACTTC	CASSGGGLGTQYF
.	.	TRBV19	TRBJ1-2	TGTGCCAGTAGTTTTCCCTATGGCTACACCTTC	CASSFPYGYTF
.	.	TRBV6-5	TRBJ2-6	TGTGCCAGCCGACTGAGCTCTGGGGCCAACGTCCTGACTTTC	CASRLSSGANVLTF